The sample holds one count of the clone carrying this T cell receptor (beta chain). An end of the junction does not agree with germline; a read error may underlie this. Reverse transcription used roughly 0.45 to 1 ug RNA and random hexamers. Amplification of TCR beta CDR3 by immunoSEQ multiplex PCR spanned 54 Vbeta and 13 Jbeta. TCRdb recomputed calls from the immunoSEQ multiplex PCR reads with MiXCR, one row per CDR3 protein. Altogether 150,000 to 200,000 distinct CDR3 sequences are present, around 94% being singletons, with the ten largest covering over 0.12%. The authors sequenced TCR beta from blood CD8+ and CD4+ T cells. Negative isolation was used for CD8+ and CD4+ T cells and FACS enrichment for TEMRA cells. These data come from a study of CD8 T cells in Susac syndrome. The CDR3 runs 13 residues. From germline, CDR1 is SSHAT and CDR2 FNYEAQ (reference sequence).

Sequenced: CD4+ T cells from PBMCs. This chain uses TRBV7-7 with TRBJ2-5; 7 nucleotides align to TRBD1. The receptor comes from a human donor in good health. CDR3 region: CASSLIGGETQYF. The CDR3 bases are TGTGCTAGCAGCCTGATAGGGGGCGAGACCCAGTACTTC.